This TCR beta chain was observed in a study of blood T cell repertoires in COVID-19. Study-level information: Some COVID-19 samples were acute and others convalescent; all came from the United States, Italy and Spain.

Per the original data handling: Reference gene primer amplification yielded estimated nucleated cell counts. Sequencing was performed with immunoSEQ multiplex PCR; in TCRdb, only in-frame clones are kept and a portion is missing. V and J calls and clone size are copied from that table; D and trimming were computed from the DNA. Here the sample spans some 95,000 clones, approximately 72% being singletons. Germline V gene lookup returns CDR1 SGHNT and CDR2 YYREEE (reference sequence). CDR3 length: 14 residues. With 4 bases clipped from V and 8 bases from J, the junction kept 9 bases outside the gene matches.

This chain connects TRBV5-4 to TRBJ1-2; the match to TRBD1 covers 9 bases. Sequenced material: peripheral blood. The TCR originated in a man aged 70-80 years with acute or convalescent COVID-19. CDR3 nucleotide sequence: TGTGCCAGCAGCCCTCCACAGGGGGCGGGGGGCTACACCTTC. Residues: CASSPPQGAGGYTF.